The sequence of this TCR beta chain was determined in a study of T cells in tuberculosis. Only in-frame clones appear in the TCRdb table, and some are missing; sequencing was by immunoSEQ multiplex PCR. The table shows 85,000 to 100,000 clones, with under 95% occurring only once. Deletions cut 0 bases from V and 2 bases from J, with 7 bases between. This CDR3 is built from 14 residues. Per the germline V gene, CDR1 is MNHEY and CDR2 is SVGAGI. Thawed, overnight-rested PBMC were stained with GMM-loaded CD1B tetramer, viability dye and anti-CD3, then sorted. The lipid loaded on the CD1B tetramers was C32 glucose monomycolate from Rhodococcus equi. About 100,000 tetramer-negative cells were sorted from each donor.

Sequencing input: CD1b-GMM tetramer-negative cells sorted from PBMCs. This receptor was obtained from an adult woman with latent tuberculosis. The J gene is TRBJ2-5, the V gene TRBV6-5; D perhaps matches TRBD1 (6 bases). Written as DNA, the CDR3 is TGTGCCAGCAGTTACTCGCAGGGGCAAGAGACCCAGTACTTC. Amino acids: CASSYSQGQETQYF.